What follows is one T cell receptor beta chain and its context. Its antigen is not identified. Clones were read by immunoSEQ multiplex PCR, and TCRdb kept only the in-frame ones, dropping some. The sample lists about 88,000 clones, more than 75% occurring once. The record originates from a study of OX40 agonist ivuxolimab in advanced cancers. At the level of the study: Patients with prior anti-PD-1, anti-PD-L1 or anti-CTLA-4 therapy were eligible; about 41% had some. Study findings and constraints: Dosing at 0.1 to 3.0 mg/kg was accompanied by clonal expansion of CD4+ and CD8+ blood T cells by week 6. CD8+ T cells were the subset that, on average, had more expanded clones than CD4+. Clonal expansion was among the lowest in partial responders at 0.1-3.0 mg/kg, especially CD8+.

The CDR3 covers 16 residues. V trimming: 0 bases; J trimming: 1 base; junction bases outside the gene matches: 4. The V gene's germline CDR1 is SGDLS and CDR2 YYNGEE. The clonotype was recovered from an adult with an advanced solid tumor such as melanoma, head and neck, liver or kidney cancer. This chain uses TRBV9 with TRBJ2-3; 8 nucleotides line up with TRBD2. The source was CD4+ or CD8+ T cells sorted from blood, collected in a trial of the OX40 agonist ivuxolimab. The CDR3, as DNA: TGTGCCAGCAGCGTAGATGCGGGGGGTGGCACAGATACGCAGTATTTT. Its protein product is CASSVDAGGGTDTQYF. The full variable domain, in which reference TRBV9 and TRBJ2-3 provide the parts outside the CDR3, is DSGVTQTPKHLITATGQRVTLRCSPRSGDLSVYWYQQSLDQGLQFLIQYYNGEERAKGNILERFSAQQFPDLHSELNLSSLELGDSALYFCASSVDAGGGTDTQYFGPGTRLTVL.